The 14 T cell receptor beta chains listed next were all sequenced from one sample in a study of T cell changes during pregnancy in multiple sclerosis. Sequenced by immunoSEQ multiplex PCR; TCRdb stores in-frame clones only, minus some. The data contain about 36,000 clones, about 91% of them singletons. The sequencing here drew on CD4+ T cells from peripheral blood mononuclear cells, taken after pregnancy. These receptors originate from a female donor with multiple sclerosis, enrolled in a pregnancy study.

The V and J genes are TRBV6-5 and TRBJ1-1; 9 nucleotides match TRBD1. The ends lost 5 bases at V and 6 bases at J; junction bases unmatched: 7. Per the germline V gene, CDR1 is MNHEY and CDR2 is SVGAGI. The CDR3 length is 14 residues. CDR3 DNA: TGTGCCAGCAGTGGGACAGGGCGAGGCGCTGAAGCTTTCTTT. Amino acids: CASSGTGRGAEAFF.

V and J are TRBV5-1 and TRBJ2-3; TRBD2 matches 8 bases. Germline values: CDR1 SGHRS, CDR2 YFSETQ. J was trimmed by 0 bases and V by 4 bases; bases with no gene match: 7. There are 16 residues in the CDR3. In DNA form, the CDR3 reads TGCGCCAGCAGCCGCGGGCTAGCGGGTAGCACAGATACGCAGTATTTT. The encoded protein is CASSRGLAGSTDTQYF.

This clone was picked up one time. This chain uses TRBV10-2 with TRBJ2-7; 7 bases map to TRBD1. CDR1 and CDR2 (germline): WSHSY, SAAADI. The V segment lost 6 bases and the J segment 2 bases; nucleotides outside the gene matches: 4. CDR3 length: 13 amino acids. The CDR3 sequence: CASRGTATYEQYF. The CDR3 DNA follows: TGCGCCAGCAGGGGGACAGCCACCTACGAGCAGTACTTC.

The rearrangement joins TRBV18 to TRBJ1-1, with D possibly TRBD1 on 6 matching bases. V lost 3 bases, J lost 1 base, and 9 bases lay in between. Germline V gives CDR1 KGHSH, CDR2 LQKENI. The CDR3 is 14 residues long. CDR3 sequence reads: CASSPQTGNTEAFF. The CDR3 DNA is TGTGCCAGCTCACCCCAGACAGGGAACACTGAAGCTTTCTTT.

The rearrangement uses TRBV25-1 and TRBJ1-6; possible D gene TRBD1, 6 bases. The germline CDR1 and CDR2 sequences are MGHDK and SYGVNS. This CDR3 has 15 amino acids. V dropped 2 bases and J dropped 7 bases, with 12 bases sitting between them. The CDR3 loop is CASSESQGWNSPLHF. The CDR3 bases are TGTGCCAGCAGTGAAAGTCAGGGGTGGAATTCACCCCTCCACTTT. The variable domain in full, completed from reference TRBV25-1 and TRBJ1-6, reads EADIYQTPRYLVIGTGKKITLECSQTMGHDKMYWYQQDPGMELHLIHYSYGVNSTEKGDLSSESTVSRIRTEHFPLTLESARPSHTSQYLCASSESQGWNSPLHFGNGTRLTVT.

The chain is built from TRBV15 and TRBJ2-7; no clear D gene. V shed 0 bases and J shed 2 bases, with 11 bases lying between them. Per the germline V gene, CDR1 is LNHNV and CDR2 is YYDKDF (reference sequence). CDR3 length: 15 residues. CDR3 DNA sequence: TGTGCCACCAGCAGAGAACTCCCCGCCACCTACGAGCAGTACTTC. This translates into CATSRELPATYEQYF.

The chain couples TRBV2 to TRBJ2-2, with D maybe TRBD2 (7 bases). The CDR3 loop spans 16 amino acids. CDR1 is SNHLY, CDR2 FYNNEI, per germline. Trimming removed 0 bases from V and 5 bases from J, with 13 bases in between. CDR3 sequence (DNA): TGTGCCAGCAGTGAAGCGCGGGGGCGGGTGACCGGGGAGCTGTTTTTT. Translation: CASSEARGRVTGELFF.

The genes are TRBV5-1 and TRBJ2-7; 9 bases align to TRBD1. J was trimmed by 6 bases and V by 4 bases; bases with no gene match: 8. Germline CDR1 and CDR2: SGHRS and YFSETQ. The CDR3 is 14 residues long. The CDR3 DNA reads TGCGCCAGCAGCGGGGGACAGGGAGTGGGCGAGCAGTACTTC. Its translation is CASSGGQGVGEQYF. The whole variable domain, filled in from reference TRBV5-1 and TRBJ2-7, reads KAGVTQTPRYLIKTRGQQVTLSCSPISGHRSVSWYQQTPGQGLQFLFEYFSETQRNKGNFPGRFSGRQFSNSRSEMNVSTLELGDSALYLCASSGGQGVGEQYFGPGTRLTVT.

The gene calls are TRBV9 and TRBJ2-2; 7 bases are a match to TRBD1. CDR3 length: 14 residues. V lost 4 bases and J lost 5; bases outside the gene matches: 5. CDR1 and CDR2 (germline): SGDLS, YYNGEE. Here the CDR3 DNA reads TGTGCCAGCAGCCCTGGGACAGTTACCGGGGAGCTGTTTTTT. This codes for CASSPGTVTGELFF.

The gene calls are TRBV4-1 and TRBJ2-3; unclear D gene. V was trimmed by 4 bases and J by 3 bases, leaving 11 bases between them. Looked up from germline, CDR1 is MGHRA and CDR2 is YSYEKL. This CDR3 comprises 14 residues. Written as DNA, the CDR3 is TGCGCCAGCAGCCTTAACAGCCCAACAGATACGCAGTATTTT. This encodes CASSLNSPTDTQYF.

The chain joins TRBV10-1 to TRBJ2-1, with D perhaps TRBD2 (5 bases). Trimming took 3 bases from V and 7 from J, leaving 10 bases between them. Germline CDR1 WNHNN, CDR2 SYGVQD (reference sequence). The CDR3 has 13 amino acids. The CDR3 DNA follows: TGCGCCAGCAGTGATGCGGGCCGGAATGAGCAGTTCTTC. Residues: CASSDAGRNEQFF.

The rearrangement links TRBV9 to TRBJ2-7, with TRBD2 as a possible D gene (6 bases). This CDR3 has 16 amino acids. CDR1 is SGDLS and CDR2 is YYNGEE in the germline V gene. Trimming took 2 bases from V and 2 from J, leaving 17 bases between them. CDR3 loop: CASSVGGWGLPYEQYF. CDR3 DNA sequence: TGTGCCAGCAGCGTTGGAGGGTGGGGCCTACCCTACGAGCAGTACTTC.

V is TRBV5-1 and J is TRBJ2-2; the match to TRBD2 covers 7 bases. Germline CDR1 reads SGHRS; CDR2 reads YFSETQ. With V trimmed by 5 bases and J by 1 base, 5 bases remained unmatched. The CDR3 runs 15 residues. CDR3 nucleotide sequence: TGCGCCAGCAGGGGGGACTACCTGAACACCGGGGAGCTGTTTTTT. Its translation is CASRGDYLNTGELFF.

J is TRBJ2-3 and V is TRBV5-4; 7 nucleotides align to TRBD2. This CDR3 region has 14 residues. J gave up 2 bases and V 4 bases, and 4 bases lay outside the gene matches. Germline-derived CDR1 and CDR2 are SGHNT and YYREEE (reference sequence). CDR3 DNA: TGTGCCAGCAGCGGCGGGAGTCACACAGATACGCAGTATTTT. Its protein product is CASSGGSHTDTQYF.